This T cell receptor (beta chain) derives from a study of blood T cell repertoires in COVID-19. This CDR3 is built from 14 residues. The germline CDR1 and CDR2 sequences are SEHNR and FQNEAQ (reference sequence). V was cut by 1 base and J by 1 base, with 8 bases left in between. In the authors' workflow: Reference gene primer amplification yielded estimated nucleated cell counts. Some clones are missing from TCRdb's copy, which holds only in-frame ones; the method was immunoSEQ multiplex PCR. V, J and clone size reflect that table, while D and trimming were determined from the DNA. The sample lists around 180,000 clones, approximately 87% occurring once.

The V gene is TRBV7-9, the J gene TRBJ2-7, with unresolved D. The clonotype originates from a man between 70 and 80 years old with active or convalescent COVID-19. Sequenced: peripheral blood. The CDR3 DNA reads as TGTGCCAGCAGCTTAGATGCCACTTCCTACGAGCAGTACTTC. Translating it yields CASSLDATSYEQYF.